This paragraph covers one TCR beta chain sequence. Genomic DNA served as template for TCR beta VDJ and CDR3 profiling. Using its own MiXCR run on the reads, TCRdb lists one record per CDR3 protein. The table has some 290,000 distinct CDR3 sequences, 55% to 60% seen once; the top ten hold roughly 8%. This sample was included in a study of CD8+CD57+ T cells in acquired aplastic anemia. Study details: Sorting CD4+ and CD8+ cells gave DNA averaging approximately 2.9 ug.

V was shortened by 0 bases and J by 1 base, with 11 bases between the two germline ends. This CDR3 comprises 16 residues. Germline CDR1 and CDR2: SGHRS and YFSETQ. This TCR derives from a human donor with severe aplastic anemia or a healthy control (not recorded which). The chain carries TRBV5-1 and TRBJ2-1, with D perhaps matching TRBD1 (6 bases). The sample consisted of sorted CD4+, CD8+, or CD8+CD57+ T cells (not recorded which) from PBMCs. The CDR3 DNA follows: TGCGCCAGCAGCTTGGAAGGACAGAATTCCTACAATGAGCAGTTCTTC. Translating gives CASSLEGQNSYNEQFF.